This T cell receptor (beta chain) appears in the sequencing data of a study of technical replicates of blood from a few donors. Germline CDR1 is SGHNT and CDR2 is YYREEE (reference sequence). The CDR3 is 19 residues long. J gave up 0 bases and V 4 bases, and 15 bases lay outside the gene matches. Method: immunoSEQ multiplex PCR; TCRdb's copy keeps in-frame clones and lacks some. The sample records 54,000 or so clones, approximately 94% being singletons. This clonotype was obtained from a human donor in good health. The sample comprised T cells isolated from PBMCs. The chain recombines TRBV5-4 with TRBJ2-3, with 9 bases matching TRBD2. The CDR3, as DNA: TGTGCCAGCAGCCCGGGGGGGGCTAGCGGGGCGTCAAGCACAGATACGCAGTATTTT. It translates to CASSPGGASGASSTDTQYF.